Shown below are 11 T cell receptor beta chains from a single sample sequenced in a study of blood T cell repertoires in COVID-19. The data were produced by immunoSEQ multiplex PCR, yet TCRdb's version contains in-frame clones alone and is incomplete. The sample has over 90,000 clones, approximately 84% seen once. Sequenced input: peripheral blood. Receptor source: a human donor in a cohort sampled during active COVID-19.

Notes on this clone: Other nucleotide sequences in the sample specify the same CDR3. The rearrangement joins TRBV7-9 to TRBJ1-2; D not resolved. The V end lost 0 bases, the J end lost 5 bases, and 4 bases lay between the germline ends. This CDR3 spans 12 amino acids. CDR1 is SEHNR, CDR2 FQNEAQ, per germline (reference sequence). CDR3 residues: CASSLAGYGYTF. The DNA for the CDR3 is TGTGCCAGCAGCTTAGCCGGTTATGGCTACACCTTC.

The DNA for the CDR3 is TGTGCCAGCAGCCTCGGGACAGGGAGCGGCTACACCTTC. This translates into CASSLGTGSGYTF. The chain uses TRBV7-2 and TRBJ1-2; 9 nucleotides line up with TRBD1. This CDR3 has 13 residues. J gave up 8 bases and V 5 bases, and 6 bases lay outside the gene matches. Germline V gives CDR1 SGHTA, CDR2 FQGNSA.

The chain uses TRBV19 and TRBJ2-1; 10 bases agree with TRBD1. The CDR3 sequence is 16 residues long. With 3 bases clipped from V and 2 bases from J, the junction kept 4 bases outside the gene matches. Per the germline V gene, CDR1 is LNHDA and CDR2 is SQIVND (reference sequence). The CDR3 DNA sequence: TGTGCCAGTAGTATTAAAGGGACAGGGGCCTACAATGAGCAGTTCTTC. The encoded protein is CASSIKGTGAYNEQFF.

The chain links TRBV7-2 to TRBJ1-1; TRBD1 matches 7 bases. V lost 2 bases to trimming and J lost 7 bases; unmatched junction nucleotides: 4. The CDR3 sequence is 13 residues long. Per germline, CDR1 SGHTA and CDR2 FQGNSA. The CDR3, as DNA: TGTGCCAGCAGCTTAAGGGGGCGGGGTGAAGCTTTCTTT. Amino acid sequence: CASSLRGRGEAFF.

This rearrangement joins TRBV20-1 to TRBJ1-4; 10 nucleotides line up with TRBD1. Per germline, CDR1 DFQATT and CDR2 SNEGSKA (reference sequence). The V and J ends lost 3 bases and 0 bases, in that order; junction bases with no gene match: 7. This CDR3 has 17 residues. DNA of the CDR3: TGCAGTGCTAGTGCCCCGGGACAGGGGACAACTAATGAAAAACTGTTTTTT. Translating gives CSASAPGQGTTNEKLFF.

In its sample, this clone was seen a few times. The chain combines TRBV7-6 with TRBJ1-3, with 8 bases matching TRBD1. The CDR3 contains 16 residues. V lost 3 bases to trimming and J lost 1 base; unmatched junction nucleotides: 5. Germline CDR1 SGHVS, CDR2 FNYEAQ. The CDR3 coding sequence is TGTGCCAGCAGCTTGAGACAGGGGTTGTCTGGAAACACCATATATTTT. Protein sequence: CASSLRQGLSGNTIYF.

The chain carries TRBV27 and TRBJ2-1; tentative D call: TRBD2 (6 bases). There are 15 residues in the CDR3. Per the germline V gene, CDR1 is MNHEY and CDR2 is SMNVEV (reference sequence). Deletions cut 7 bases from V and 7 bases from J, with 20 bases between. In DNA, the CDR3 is TGTGCCAGCAAGGGTTGGTCTAGCGTGACGAATGAGCAGTTCTTC. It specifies CASKGWSSVTNEQFF.

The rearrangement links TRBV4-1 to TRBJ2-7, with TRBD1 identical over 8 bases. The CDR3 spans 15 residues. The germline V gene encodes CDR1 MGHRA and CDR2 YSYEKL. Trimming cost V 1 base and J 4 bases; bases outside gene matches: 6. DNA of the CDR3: TGCGCCAGCAGCCAAGCCCCGACAGGGGAATACGAGCAGTACTTC. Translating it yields CASSQAPTGEYEQYF.

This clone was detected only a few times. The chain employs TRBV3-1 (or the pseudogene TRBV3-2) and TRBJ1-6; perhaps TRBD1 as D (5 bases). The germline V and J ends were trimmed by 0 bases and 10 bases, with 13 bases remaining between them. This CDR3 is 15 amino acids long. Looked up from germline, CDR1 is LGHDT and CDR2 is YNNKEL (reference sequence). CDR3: CASSQDLAGGSPLHF. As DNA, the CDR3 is TGTGCCAGCAGCCAAGATCTGGCGGGGGGATCACCCCTCCACTTT.

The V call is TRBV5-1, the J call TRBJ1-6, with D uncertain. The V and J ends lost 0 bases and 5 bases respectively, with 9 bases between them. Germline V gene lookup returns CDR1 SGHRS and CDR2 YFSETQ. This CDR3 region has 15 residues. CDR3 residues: CASSLDPGNNSPLHF. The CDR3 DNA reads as TGCGCCAGCAGCTTGGATCCTGGCAATAATTCACCCCTCCACTTT.

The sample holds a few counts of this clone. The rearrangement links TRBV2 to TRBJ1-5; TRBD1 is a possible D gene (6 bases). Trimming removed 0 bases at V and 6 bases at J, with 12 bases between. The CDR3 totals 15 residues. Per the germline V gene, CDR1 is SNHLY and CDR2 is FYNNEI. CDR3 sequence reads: CASSEARQGIQPQHF. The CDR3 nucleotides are TGTGCCAGCAGTGAAGCGCGGCAGGGGATTCAGCCCCAGCATTTT.